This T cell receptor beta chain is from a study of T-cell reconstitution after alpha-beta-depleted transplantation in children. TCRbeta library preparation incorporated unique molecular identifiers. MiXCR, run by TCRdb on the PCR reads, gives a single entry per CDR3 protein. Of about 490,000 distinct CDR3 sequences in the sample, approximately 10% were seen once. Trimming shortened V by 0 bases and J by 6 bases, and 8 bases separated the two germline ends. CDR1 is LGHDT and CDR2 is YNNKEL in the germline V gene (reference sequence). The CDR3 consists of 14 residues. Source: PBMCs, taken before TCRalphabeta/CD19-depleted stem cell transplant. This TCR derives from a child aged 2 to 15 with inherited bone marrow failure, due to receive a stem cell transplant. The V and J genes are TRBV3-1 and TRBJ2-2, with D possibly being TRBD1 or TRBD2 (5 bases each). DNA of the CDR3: TGTGCCAGCAGCCAAGATACGGGGCCCGGGGAGCTGTTTTTT. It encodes CASSQDTGPGELFF.